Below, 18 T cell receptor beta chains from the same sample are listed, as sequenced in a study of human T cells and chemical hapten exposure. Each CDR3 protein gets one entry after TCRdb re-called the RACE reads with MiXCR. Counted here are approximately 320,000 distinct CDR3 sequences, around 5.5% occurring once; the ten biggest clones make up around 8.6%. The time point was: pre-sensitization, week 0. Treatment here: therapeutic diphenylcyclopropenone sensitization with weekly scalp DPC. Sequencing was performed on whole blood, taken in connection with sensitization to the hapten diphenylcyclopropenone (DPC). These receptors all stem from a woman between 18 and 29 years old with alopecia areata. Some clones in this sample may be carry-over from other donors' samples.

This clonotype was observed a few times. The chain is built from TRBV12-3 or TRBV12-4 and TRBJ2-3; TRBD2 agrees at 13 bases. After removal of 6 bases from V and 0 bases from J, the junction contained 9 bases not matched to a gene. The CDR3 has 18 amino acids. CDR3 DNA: TGTGCCAGCAGCCTGGAGGGACTAGCGGGGCGGAGCACAGATACGCAGTATTTT. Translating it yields CASSLEGLAGRSTDTQYF.

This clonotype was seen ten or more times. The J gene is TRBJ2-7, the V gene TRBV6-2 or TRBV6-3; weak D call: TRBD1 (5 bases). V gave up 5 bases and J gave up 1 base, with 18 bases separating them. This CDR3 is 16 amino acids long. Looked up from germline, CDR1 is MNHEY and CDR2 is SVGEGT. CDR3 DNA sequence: TGTGCCAGCAGTCGGAACCCAGGGCCAAGATCCTACGAGCAGTACTTC. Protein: CASSRNPGPRSYEQYF.

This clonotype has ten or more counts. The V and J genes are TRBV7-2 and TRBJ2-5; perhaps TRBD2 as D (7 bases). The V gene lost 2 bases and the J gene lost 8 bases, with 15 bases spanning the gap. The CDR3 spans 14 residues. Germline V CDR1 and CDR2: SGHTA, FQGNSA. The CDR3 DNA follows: TGTGCCAGCAGCTTAATTAGGGGCGGGGGCACCCAGTACTTC. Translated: CASSLIRGGGTQYF. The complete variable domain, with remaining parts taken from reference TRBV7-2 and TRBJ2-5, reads GAGVSQSPSNKVTEKGKDVELRCDPISGHTALYWYRQSLGQGLEFLIYFQGNSAPDKSGLPSDRFSAERTGGSVSTLTIQRTQQEDSAVYLCASSLIRGGGTQYFGPGTRLLVL.

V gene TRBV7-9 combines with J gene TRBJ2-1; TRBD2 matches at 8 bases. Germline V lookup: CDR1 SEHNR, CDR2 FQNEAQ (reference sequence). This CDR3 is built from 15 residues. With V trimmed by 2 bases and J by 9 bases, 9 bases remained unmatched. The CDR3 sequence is CASSLTGLVGGEQFF. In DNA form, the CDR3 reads TGTGCCAGCAGCTTAACGGGACTAGTCGGTGGTGAGCAGTTCTTC.

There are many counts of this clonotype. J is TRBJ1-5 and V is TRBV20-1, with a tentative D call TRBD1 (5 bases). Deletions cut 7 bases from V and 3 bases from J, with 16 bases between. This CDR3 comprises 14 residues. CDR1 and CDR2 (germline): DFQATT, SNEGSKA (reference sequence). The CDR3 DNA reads TGCAGTGTAAGGGAGGGGAGTCCCAATCAGCCCCAGCATTTT. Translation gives CSVREGSPNQPQHF.

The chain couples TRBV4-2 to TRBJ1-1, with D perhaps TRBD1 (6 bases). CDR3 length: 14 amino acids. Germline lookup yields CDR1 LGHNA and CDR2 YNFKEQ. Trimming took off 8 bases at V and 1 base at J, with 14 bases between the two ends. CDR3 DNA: TGTGCCAGCCAGGGGACGGCCGAGAACACTGAAGCTTTCTTT. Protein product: CASQGTAENTEAFF.

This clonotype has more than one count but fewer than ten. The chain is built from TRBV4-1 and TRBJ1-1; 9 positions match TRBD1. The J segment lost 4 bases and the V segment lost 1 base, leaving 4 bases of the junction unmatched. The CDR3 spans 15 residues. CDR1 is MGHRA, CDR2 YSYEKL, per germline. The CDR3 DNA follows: TGCGCCAGCAGCCAAGGGGACAGGGTTGCCACTGAAGCTTTCTTT. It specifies CASSQGDRVATEAFF.

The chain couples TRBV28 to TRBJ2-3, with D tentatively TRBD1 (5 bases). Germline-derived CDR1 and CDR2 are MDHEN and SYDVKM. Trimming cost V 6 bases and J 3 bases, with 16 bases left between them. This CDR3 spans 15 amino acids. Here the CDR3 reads CASSQTAVSTDTQYF. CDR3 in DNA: TGTGCCAGCAGCCAGACAGCTGTTAGTACAGATACGCAGTATTTT.

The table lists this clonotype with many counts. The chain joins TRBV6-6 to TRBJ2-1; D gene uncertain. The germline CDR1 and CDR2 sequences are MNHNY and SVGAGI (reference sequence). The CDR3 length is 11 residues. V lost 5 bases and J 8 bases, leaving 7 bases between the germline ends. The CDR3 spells CASSPAHEQFF. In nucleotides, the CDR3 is TGTGCCAGCAGTCCCGCCCATGAGCAGTTCTTC.

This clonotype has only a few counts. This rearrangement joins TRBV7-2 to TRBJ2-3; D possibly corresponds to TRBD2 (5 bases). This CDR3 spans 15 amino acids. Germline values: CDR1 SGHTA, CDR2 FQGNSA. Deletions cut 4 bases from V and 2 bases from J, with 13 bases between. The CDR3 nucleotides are TGTGCCAGCAGCTCGGAGCGGAGTTTCACAGATACGCAGTATTTT. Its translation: CASSSERSFTDTQYF.

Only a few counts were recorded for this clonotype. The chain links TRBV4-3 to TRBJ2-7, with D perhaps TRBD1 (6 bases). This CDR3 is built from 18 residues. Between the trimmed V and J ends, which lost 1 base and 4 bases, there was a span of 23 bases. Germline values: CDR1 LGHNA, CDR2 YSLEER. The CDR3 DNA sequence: TGCGCCAGCAGCCAAGTCCCAAGCCGGGACCAGGGGTTTTACGAGCAGTACTTC. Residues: CASSQVPSRDQGFYEQYF.

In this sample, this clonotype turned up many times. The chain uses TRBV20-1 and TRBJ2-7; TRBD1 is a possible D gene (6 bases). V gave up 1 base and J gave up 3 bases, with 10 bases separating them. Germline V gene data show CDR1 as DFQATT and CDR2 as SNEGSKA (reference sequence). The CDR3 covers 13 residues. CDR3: CSARGGQDYEQYF. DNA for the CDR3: TGCAGTGCTAGAGGGGGACAAGACTACGAGCAGTACTTC.

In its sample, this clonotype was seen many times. Here the CDR3 reads CASSFLALLTSTDTQYF. CDR3 coding DNA: TGTGCCAGCAGCTTTCTAGCCCTCCTGACCAGCACAGATACGCAGTATTTT. This chain links TRBV11-2 with TRBJ2-3, with D possibly TRBD2 on 5 matching bases. The CDR3 has 17 amino acids. The germline V and J ends were trimmed by 3 bases and 0 bases, with 16 bases remaining between them. Per germline, CDR1 SGHAT and CDR2 FQNNGV. Full variable domain (missing parts from reference TRBV11-2 and TRBJ2-3): EAGVAQSPRYKIIEKRQSVAFWCNPISGHATLYWYQQILGQGPKLLIQFQNNGVVDDSQLPKDRFSAERLKGVDSTLKIQPAKLEDSAVYLCASSFLALLTSTDTQYFGPGTRLTVL.

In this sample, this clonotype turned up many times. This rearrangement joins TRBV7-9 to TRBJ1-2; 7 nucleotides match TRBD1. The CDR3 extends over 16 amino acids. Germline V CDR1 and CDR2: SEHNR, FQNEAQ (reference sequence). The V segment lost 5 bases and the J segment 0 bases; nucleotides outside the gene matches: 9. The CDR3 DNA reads TGTGCCAGCAGCCCCCGGGACAGCGCAGCTAACTATGGCTACACCTTC. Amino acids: CASSPRDSAANYGYTF.

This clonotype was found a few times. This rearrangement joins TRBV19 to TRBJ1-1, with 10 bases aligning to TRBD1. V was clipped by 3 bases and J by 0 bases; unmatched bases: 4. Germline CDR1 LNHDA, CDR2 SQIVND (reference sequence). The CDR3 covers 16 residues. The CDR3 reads CASSIRDRGMNTEAFF. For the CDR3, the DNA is TGTGCCAGTAGTATTCGGGACAGGGGAATGAACACTGAAGCTTTCTTT. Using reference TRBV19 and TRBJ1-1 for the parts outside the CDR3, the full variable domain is DGGITQSPKYLFRKEGQNVTLSCEQNLNHDAMYWYRQDPGQGLRLIYYSQIVNDFQKGDIAEGYSVSREKKESFPLTVTSAQKNPTAFYLCASSIRDRGMNTEAFFGQGTRLTVV.

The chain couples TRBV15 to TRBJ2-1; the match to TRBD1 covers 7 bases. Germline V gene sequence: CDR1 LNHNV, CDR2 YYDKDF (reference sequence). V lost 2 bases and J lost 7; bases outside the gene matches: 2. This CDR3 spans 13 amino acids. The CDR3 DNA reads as TGTGCCACCAGCAGAAAACAGGGGAATGAGCAGTTCTTC. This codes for CATSRKQGNEQFF.

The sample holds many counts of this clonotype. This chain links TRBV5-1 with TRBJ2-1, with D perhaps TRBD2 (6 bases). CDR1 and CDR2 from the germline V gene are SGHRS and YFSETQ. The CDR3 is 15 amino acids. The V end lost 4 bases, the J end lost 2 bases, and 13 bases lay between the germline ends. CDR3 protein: CASSPREAAYNEQFF. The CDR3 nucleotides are TGCGCCAGCAGCCCCAGGGAGGCAGCCTACAATGAGCAGTTCTTC.

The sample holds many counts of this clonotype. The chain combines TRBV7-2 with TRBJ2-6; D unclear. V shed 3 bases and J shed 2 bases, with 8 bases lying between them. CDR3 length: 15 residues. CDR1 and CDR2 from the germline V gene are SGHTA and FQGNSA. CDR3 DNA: TGTGCCAGCAGCTTTTACAGCCCTGGGGCCAACGTCCTGACTTTC. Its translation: CASSFYSPGANVLTF.